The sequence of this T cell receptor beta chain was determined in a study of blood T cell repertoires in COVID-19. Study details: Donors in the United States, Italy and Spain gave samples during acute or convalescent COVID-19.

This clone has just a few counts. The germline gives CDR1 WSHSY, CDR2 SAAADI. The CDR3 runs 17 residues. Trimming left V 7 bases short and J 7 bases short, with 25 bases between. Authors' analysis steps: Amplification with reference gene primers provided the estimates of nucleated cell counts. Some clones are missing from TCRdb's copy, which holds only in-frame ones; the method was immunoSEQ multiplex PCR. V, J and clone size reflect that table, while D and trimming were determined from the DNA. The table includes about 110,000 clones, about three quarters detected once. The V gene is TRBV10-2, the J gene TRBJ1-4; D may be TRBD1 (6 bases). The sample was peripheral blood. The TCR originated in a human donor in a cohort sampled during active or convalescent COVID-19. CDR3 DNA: TGCGCCAGCAAAGGTCTCGTTGGAAACAGGGAAGGTGAAAAACTGTTTTTT. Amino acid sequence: CASKGLVGNREGEKLFF.